This TCR beta chain came from a study of CXCR3-negative and CXCR3-positive naive CD8 T cells. Findings and limits, study-wide: Memory CD8+ cells showed much lower diversity, while both naive subsets were comparably high.

The TRB libraries of cDNA were built by UMI-labeled 5' RACE. Each CDR3 protein gets one entry in TCRdb, which reprocessed the 5' RACE reads and gives no DNA. This sample's table has 30,000 to 40,000 distinct CDR3 sequences. This clonotype counts as medium-sized (0.01 to 0.1%) by frequency. Its antigen is unknown. This CDR3 region has 17 residues. Germline CDR1 and CDR2: SGHTA and FQGNSA. The source is a human donor in good health. Some clones in this sample may be carry-over from other donors' samples. Source material: memory CD8+ T cells from blood. The chain employs TRBV7-2 and TRBJ2-3; TCRdb proposes TRBD1, but this gene call is untestable without DNA. CDR3 in amino acids: CASSLERGRGKADTQYF.